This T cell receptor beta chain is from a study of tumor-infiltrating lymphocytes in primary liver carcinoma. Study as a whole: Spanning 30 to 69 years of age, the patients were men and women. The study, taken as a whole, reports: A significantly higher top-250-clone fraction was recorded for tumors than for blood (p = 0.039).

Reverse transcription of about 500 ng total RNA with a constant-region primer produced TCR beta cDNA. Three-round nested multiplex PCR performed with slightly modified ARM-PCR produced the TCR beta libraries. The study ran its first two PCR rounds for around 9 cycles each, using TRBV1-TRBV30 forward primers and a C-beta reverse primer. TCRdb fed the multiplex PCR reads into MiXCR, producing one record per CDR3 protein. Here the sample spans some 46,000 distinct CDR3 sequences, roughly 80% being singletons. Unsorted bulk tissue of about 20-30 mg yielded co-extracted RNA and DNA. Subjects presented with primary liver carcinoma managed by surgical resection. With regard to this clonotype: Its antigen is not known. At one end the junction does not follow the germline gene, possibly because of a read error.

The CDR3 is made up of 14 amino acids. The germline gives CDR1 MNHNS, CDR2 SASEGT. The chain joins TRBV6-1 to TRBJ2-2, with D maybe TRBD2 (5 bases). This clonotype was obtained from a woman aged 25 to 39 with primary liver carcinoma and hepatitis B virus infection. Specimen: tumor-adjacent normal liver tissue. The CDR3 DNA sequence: TGTGCCAGCAGCCCGGGTACCTACACCGGGGAGCTTTTCTTT. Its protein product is CASSPGTYTGELFF.